Listed here are 14 T cell receptor beta chains from one sample, sequenced in a study of CD8 T cells in ankylosing spondylitis. TCRdb analysed the 5' RACE reads with MiXCR anew, one entry per CDR3 protein. The sample lists some 150,000 distinct CDR3 sequences, roughly an eighth occurring once. Sequencing used blood, either unsorted or a sorted T cell fraction (not recorded which). Receptors were obtained from a female donor with ankylosing spondylitis or in good health (not recorded which).

This clonotype was counted at least ten times. The chain employs TRBV6-5 and TRBJ2-3; 10 bases are shared with TRBD2. The CDR3 runs to 19 residues. Germline CDR1 reads MNHEY; CDR2 reads SVGAGI. V trimming: 3 bases; J trimming: 2 bases; junction bases outside the gene matches: 14. The CDR3 is CASSYLAGAYHGATDTQYF. CDR3 DNA: TGTGCCAGCAGTTATCTAGCGGGGGCCTATCACGGCGCCACAGATACGCAGTATTTT.

This clonotype was seen ten or more times. This chain connects TRBV29-1 to TRBJ1-5; 9 bases align to TRBD1. Trimming took 4 bases from V and 7 from J; bases not matched to a gene: 5. The CDR3 is 13 amino acids. The germline V gene encodes CDR1 SQVTM and CDR2 ANQGSEA. The CDR3, as DNA: TGCAGCGTTGGGGGACAGGGAGGCCAGCCCCAGCATTTT. Translating gives CSVGGQGGQPQHF. The complete variable domain, with remaining parts taken from reference TRBV29-1 and TRBJ1-5, reads SAVISQKPSRDICQRGTSLTIQCQVDSQVTMMFWYRQQPGQSLTLIATANQGSEATYESGFVIDKFPISRPNLTFSTLTVSNMSPEDSSIYLCSVGGQGGQPQHFGDGTRLSIL.

This clonotype has at least ten counts. The chain carries TRBV29-1 and TRBJ1-1; tentatively, D is TRBD1 (6 bases). V lost 6 bases to trimming and J lost 0 bases, with 20 bases between them. Germline V gives CDR1 SQVTM, CDR2 ANQGSEA. CDR3 size: 16 residues. CDR3 nucleotide sequence: TGCAGCGTGAAACCGTCCAGGGGTCATATGAACACTGAAGCTTTCTTT. Translating gives CSVKPSRGHMNTEAFF.

This clonotype was picked up a small number of times. The chain couples TRBV10-2 to TRBJ2-7, with a weak D call TRBD2 (5 bases). The CDR3 sequence is 13 residues long. From germline, CDR1 is WSHSY and CDR2 SAAADI. V was clipped by 5 bases and J by 3 bases, with 11 bases between them. The CDR3 DNA reads TGCGCCAGCAGTTCAAACCGGGGCTACGAGCAGTACTTC. As protein: CASSSNRGYEQYF.

Regarding this clonotype: One base away lies a much larger clone, so this may be a sequencing read error. The chain employs TRBV28 and TRBJ2-1, with 8 bases identical to TRBD2. CDR3 length equals 14 residues. Germline loops: CDR1 MDHEN, CDR2 SYDVKM. The CDR3 protein is CASWTSPADNEQLF. DNA of the CDR3: TGTGCCAGCTGGACTAGCCCAGCCGACAATGAGCAGCTCTTC.

A word on this clonotype: One base away lies a much larger clone, so this may be a sequencing read error. The genes are TRBV7-8 and TRBJ1-4; unclear D gene. From germline, CDR1 is SGHVS and CDR2 FQNEAQ. The CDR3 totals 16 residues. The CDR3 here is CATSLGGFATNEKLFF. The CDR3 DNA follows: TGTGCCACCAGCTTAGGCGGGTTTGCAACTAATGAAAAACTGTTTTTT.

The V gene is TRBV5-1, the J gene TRBJ2-3, with D perhaps matching TRBD1 (6 bases). Germline CDR1 and CDR2: SGHRS and YFSETQ. V was cut by 3 bases and J by 1 base, with 9 bases left in between. The CDR3 extends over 14 amino acids. In DNA form, the CDR3 reads TGCGCCAGCAGCTACAGGGACCGCACAGATACGCAGTATTTT. This encodes CASSYRDRTDTQYF.

This clonotype was detected many times. The rearrangement links TRBV3-1 to TRBJ1-2, with D unclear. The CDR3 covers 11 residues. Germline CDR1 is LGHDT and CDR2 is YNNKEL (reference sequence). Between the trimmed V and J ends, which lost 1 base and 8 bases, there was a span of 5 bases. The CDR3, as DNA: TGTGCCAGCAGCCAAGTGGACGGCTACACCTTC. This sequence encodes CASSQVDGYTF.

This clonotype was recorded at least ten times. The chain recombines TRBV29-1 with TRBJ1-1; D call uncertain. Germline loops: CDR1 SQVTM, CDR2 ANQGSEA. CDR3 size: 12 residues. Between the trimmed V and J ends, which lost 4 bases and 1 base, there was a span of 7 bases. CDR3 in amino acids: CSVAEGNTEAFF. The CDR3 DNA sequence: TGCAGCGTTGCTGAAGGGAACACTGAAGCTTTCTTT. Complete variable domain (other parts from reference TRBV29-1 and TRBJ1-1): SAVISQKPSRDICQRGTSLTIQCQVDSQVTMMFWYRQQPGQSLTLIATANQGSEATYESGFVIDKFPISRPNLTFSTLTVSNMSPEDSSIYLCSVAEGNTEAFFGQGTRLTVV.

This clonotype has ten or more counts. The genes are TRBV7-3 and TRBJ2-1; 9 bases agree with TRBD2. CDR1 and CDR2 from the germline V gene are SGHTA and FQGTGA. The trim removed 3 bases at V and 9 bases at J, leaving 6 bases unmatched. The CDR3 consists of 14 residues. The CDR3, as DNA: TGTGCCAGCAGCTTCAGCGGGGGGATTAGTGAGCAGTTCTTC. Translated: CASSFSGGISEQFF.

This chain links TRBV18 with TRBJ2-1, with D unresolved. Trimming took 6 bases from V and 0 from J, leaving 12 bases between them. The CDR3 has 15 residues. Germline-derived CDR1 and CDR2 are KGHSH and LQKENI. The CDR3 spells CASSIFSSSYNEQFF. CDR3 in DNA: TGTGCCAGCTCCATTTTCAGTAGCTCCTACAATGAGCAGTTCTTC.

In this sample, this clonotype turned up many times. The chain joins TRBV20-1 to TRBJ1-4; D might be TRBD1 (5 bases). Germline loops: CDR1 DFQATT, CDR2 SNEGSKA (reference sequence). The CDR3 loop spans 12 amino acids. V lost 3 bases and J lost 14, with 16 bases in between. CDR3: CSASIQHGTLFF. The CDR3 bases are TGCAGTGCTAGCATCCAGCACGGGACGCTGTTTTTT.

This clonotype was detected ten times or more. The chain joins TRBV12-3 or TRBV12-4 to TRBJ1-2, with unresolved D. Trimming removed 7 bases at V and 4 bases at J, with 16 bases between. The CDR3 spans 14 residues. The CDR3 nucleotides are TGTGCCAGCACCCCCGGCGGCTTTGCCTATGGCTACACCTTC. Protein sequence: CASTPGGFAYGYTF.

This clonotype was picked up many times. This sequence joins TRBV7-9 and TRBJ1-2, with D unclear. Trimming stripped 4 bases from V and 2 bases from J, with 8 bases between. The CDR3 extends over 13 amino acids. Germline lookup yields CDR1 SEHNR and CDR2 FQNEAQ (reference sequence). The CDR3 DNA reads as TGTGCCAGCAGCTCGGAGATCAACTATGGCTACACCTTC. It is translated as CASSSEINYGYTF.